This note documents a single TCR beta chain sequence. The target antigen is unknown. The data are from a study of blood T cells in healthy people across ages. Study-level findings and limits: Since the PBMCs were unsorted, naive and antigen-experienced cells could not be conclusively compared.

For the second PCR, which ran for about 6 to 11 cycles, a sample-barcoded 5' primer and a J-beta primer mix were used. From the 5' RACE reads, TCRdb called clonotypes with MiXCR, one entry per CDR3 protein. The profile shows approximately 960,000 distinct CDR3 sequences, under 35% of them singletons. With V trimmed by 4 bases and J by 3 bases, 6 bases remained unmatched. The CDR3 totals 14 residues. Germline lookup yields CDR1 SGHRS and CDR2 YFSETQ. These sequences were also reported in another study, on T cells of mothers and their children. From that study: Donors comprised a few healthy Caucasian mothers plus their six children. Per 15 ul, 1.5 ug of RNA was used, with all extracted RNA going into cDNA synthesis.

This sequence originates from a woman aged 40 to 55 in good health. The rearrangement links TRBV5-1 to TRBJ2-7, with 8 bases aligning to TRBD1. The sample consisted of blood. The CDR3 sequence is CASSPDRVNYEQYF. CDR3 nucleotides: TGCGCCAGCAGCCCGGACAGGGTGAACTACGAGCAGTACTTC.